The T cell receptor (beta chain) described here comes from a study of OX40 agonist ivuxolimab in advanced cancers. Study information: Patients were treated with ivuxolimab, an agonistic anti-OX40 (CD134) antibody. Study-wide points: Also present in some nonresponders was a low level of normalized T-cell clonal expansion.

Clones were read by immunoSEQ multiplex PCR, and TCRdb kept only the in-frame ones, dropping some. Of tens of thousands of clones listed, 80% to 95% are singletons. Comment on this clone: Its antigen is unknown.

Blood was sampled at baseline, cycle 4 day 1, and cycle 7 day 1. The specimen comprised CD4+ or CD8+ T cells sorted from blood, sampled in a trial of the OX40 agonist ivuxolimab. This sequence was found in an adult with an advanced solid tumor such as melanoma, head and neck, liver or kidney cancer.

Here the CDR3 reads CASSLNSGIYEQYF. CDR3 sequence (DNA): TGTGCCAGCAGCTTAAATAGCGGGATTTACGAGCAGTACTTC. The genes are TRBV7-2 and TRBJ2-7, with TRBD2 matching over 8 bases. This CDR3 has 14 residues. The V and J ends lost 2 bases and 4 bases, in that order; junction bases with no gene match: 4. Per germline, CDR1 SGHTA and CDR2 FQGNSA.